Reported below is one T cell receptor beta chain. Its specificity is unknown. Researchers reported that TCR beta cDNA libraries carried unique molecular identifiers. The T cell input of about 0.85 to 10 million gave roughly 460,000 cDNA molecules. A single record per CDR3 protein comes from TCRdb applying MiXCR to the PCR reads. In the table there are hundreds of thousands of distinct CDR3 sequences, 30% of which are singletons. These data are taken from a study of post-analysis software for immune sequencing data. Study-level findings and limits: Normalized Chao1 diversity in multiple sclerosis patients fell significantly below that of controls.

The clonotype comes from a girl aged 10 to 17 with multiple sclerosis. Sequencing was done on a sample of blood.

The CDR3 reads CASNAYRGETYGYTF. The CDR3 nucleotides are TGTGCCAGCAACGCCTACAGGGGGGAAACCTATGGCTACACCTTC. The rearrangement joins TRBV27 to TRBJ1-2, with 8 nucleotides matching TRBD1. Losses at the gene ends were 7 bases for V and 4 bases for J; bases not matched to a gene: 11. Looked up from germline, CDR1 is MNHEY and CDR2 is SMNVEV (reference sequence). This CDR3 region has 15 residues.